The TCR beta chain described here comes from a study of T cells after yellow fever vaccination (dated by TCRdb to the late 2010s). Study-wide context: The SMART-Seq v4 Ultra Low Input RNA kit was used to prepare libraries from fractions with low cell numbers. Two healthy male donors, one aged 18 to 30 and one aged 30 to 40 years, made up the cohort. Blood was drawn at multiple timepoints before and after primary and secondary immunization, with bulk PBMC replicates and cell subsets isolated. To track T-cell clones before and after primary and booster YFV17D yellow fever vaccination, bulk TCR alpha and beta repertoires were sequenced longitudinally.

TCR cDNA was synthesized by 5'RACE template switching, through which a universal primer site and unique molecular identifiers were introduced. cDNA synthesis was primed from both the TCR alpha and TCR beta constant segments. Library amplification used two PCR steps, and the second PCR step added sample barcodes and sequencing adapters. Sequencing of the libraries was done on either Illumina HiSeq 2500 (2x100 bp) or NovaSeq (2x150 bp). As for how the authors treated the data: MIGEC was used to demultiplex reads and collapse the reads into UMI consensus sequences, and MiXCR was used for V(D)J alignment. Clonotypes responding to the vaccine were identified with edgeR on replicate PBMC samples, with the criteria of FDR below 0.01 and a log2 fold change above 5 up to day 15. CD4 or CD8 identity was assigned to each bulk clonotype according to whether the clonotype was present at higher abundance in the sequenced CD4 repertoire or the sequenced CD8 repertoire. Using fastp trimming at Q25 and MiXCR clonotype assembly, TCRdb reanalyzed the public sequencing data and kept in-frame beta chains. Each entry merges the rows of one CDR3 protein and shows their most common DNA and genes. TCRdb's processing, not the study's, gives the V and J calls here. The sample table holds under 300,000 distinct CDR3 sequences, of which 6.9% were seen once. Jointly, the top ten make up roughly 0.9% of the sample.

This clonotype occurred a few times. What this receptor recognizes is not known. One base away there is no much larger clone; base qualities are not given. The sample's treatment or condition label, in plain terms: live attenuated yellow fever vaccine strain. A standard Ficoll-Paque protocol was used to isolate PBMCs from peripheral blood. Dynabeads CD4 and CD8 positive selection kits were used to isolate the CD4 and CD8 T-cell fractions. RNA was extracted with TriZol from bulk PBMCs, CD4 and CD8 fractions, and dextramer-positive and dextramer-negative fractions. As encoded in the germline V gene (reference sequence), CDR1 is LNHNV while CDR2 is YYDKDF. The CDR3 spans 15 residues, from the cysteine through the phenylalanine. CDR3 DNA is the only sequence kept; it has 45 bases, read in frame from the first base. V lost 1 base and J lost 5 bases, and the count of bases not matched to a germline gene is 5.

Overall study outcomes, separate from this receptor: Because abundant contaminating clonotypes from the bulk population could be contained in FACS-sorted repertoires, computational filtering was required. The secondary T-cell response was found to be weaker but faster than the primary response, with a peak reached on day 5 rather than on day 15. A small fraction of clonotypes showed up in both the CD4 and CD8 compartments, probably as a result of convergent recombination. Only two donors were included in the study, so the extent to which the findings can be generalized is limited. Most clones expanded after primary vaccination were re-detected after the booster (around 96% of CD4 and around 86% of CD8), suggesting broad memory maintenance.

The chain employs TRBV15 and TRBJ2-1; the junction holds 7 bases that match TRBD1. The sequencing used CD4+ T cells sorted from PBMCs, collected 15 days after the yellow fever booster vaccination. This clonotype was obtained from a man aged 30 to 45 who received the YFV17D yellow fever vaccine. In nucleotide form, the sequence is TGTGCCACCAGCAGAGGCGACAGGGTGGACAATGAGCAGTTCTTC. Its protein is CATSRGDRVDNEQFF.